The 18 T cell receptor beta chains given below trace back to one sample, sequenced in a study of cytomegalovirus exposure and HLA in healthy donors. Assay: immunoSEQ multiplex PCR; the TCRdb copy retains only in-frame clones and omits some. This table has 70,000 or so clones, approximately 94% appearing once. The sample taken for sequencing was PBMCs. The receptors shown here come from a woman aged 18-29 years in good health and CMV-seronegative.

The rearrangement uses TRBV7-2 and TRBJ1-2, with unresolved D. This CDR3 spans 16 amino acids. Germline V gives CDR1 SGHTA, CDR2 FQGNSA. Trimming removed 5 bases at V and 0 bases at J, with 16 bases between. Here the CDR3 reads CASSTVVAETNYGYTF. CDR3 nucleotides: TGTGCCAGCAGCACCGTCGTGGCAGAAACTAACTATGGCTACACCTTC.

The rearrangement uses TRBV27 and TRBJ2-4; 9 bases map to TRBD2. The CDR3 is made up of 13 amino acids. Germline lookup yields CDR1 MNHEY and CDR2 SMNVEV (reference sequence). V was pared by 7 bases and J by 7 bases, with 5 bases of the junction left unmatched. The CDR3 nucleotides read TGTGCCAGCAAGGGCGGGGGGGCGAACATTCAGTACTTC. It is translated as CASKGGGANIQYF.

The rearrangement joins TRBV20-1 to TRBJ1-2; a weak D match, TRBD1 (5 bases). CDR3 size: 10 residues. Germline CDR1 reads DFQATT; CDR2 reads SNEGSKA (reference sequence). Trimming took 3 bases from V and 8 from J, leaving 7 bases between them. For the CDR3, the DNA is TGCAGTGCTAGCGCAGGGGGCTACACCTTC. Protein sequence: CSASAGGYTF.

This chain joins TRBV5-5 and TRBJ2-7; the D is unclear. Looked up from germline, CDR1 is SGHKS and CDR2 is YYEKEE (reference sequence). CDR3 size: 14 residues. The ends were cut back, 2 bases at V and 3 bases at J, with 12 bases in the middle. This CDR3 is CASSFQAPYYEQYF. For the CDR3, the DNA is TGTGCCAGCAGCTTCCAGGCGCCCTACTACGAGCAGTACTTC.

This clone was observed once. V and J are TRBV19 and TRBJ1-5, with a weak D call TRBD1 (6 bases). Trimming left V 4 bases short and J 3 bases short, with 19 bases between. This CDR3 region has 17 residues. Germline V gene lookup returns CDR1 LNHDA and CDR2 SQIVND (reference sequence). The CDR3 DNA sequence: TGTGCCAGTAGTACTGGACAGACGGGGCCCCCCAATCAGCCCCAGCATTTT. Its translation: CASSTGQTGPPNQPQHF.

On this clone: Different DNA sequences within this sample yield the same CDR3. CDR3 protein: CASRTGTGVGYGYTF. The CDR3 nucleotides are TGTGCCAGCAGAACCGGGACAGGCGTCGGCTATGGCTACACCTTC. The chain employs TRBV6-1 and TRBJ1-2; 8 bases line up with TRBD1. The CDR3 length is 15 residues. Unmatched junction bases numbered 10, after V lost 6 bases and J lost 4 bases. Germline values: CDR1 MNHNS, CDR2 SASEGT.

The CDR3 DNA is TGTGCCAGCAGTGAAAGGACAGTGGGCGAGCAGTACTTC. This gives the protein CASSERTVGEQYF. The chain joins TRBV6-1 to TRBJ2-7; perhaps TRBD1 as D (6 bases). The CDR3 has 13 amino acids. Germline CDR1 reads MNHNS; CDR2 reads SASEGT. V was pared by 2 bases and J by 6 bases, with 11 bases between.

This chain links TRBV6-5 with TRBJ2-1; the D is unclear. This CDR3 is 15 amino acids long. V was clipped by 4 bases and J by 0 bases, with 10 bases between them. The germline CDR1 and CDR2 sequences are MNHEY and SVGAGI. Here the CDR3 DNA reads TGTGCCAGCAGTTTAGCATCACTCTCCTACAATGAGCAGTTCTTC. Residues: CASSLASLSYNEQFF.

The CDR3 here is CASSPLQGGRGTEAFF. CDR3 nucleotide sequence: TGCGCCAGCAGCCCATTACAGGGGGGCCGGGGCACTGAAGCTTTCTTT. The gene calls are TRBV5-1 and TRBJ1-1, with 8 bases aligning to TRBD1. With V trimmed by 4 bases and J by 4 bases, 12 bases remained unmatched. Per the germline V gene, CDR1 is SGHRS and CDR2 is YFSETQ. CDR3 length equals 16 residues.

This chain uses TRBV7-2 with TRBJ1-1, with 7 bases that match TRBD1. CDR3 size: 14 residues. Losses at the gene ends were 6 bases for V and 2 bases for J; bases not matched to a gene: 6. Germline-derived CDR1 and CDR2 are SGHTA and FQGNSA. In DNA form, the CDR3 reads TGTGCCAGCAGGGGGGAAGGGGGCAACACTGAAGCTTTCTTT. Protein: CASRGEGGNTEAFF.

This chain uses TRBV7-9 with TRBJ2-3; 7 bases match TRBD2. The CDR3 runs to 15 residues. Germline assignment: CDR1 SEHNR and CDR2 FQNEAQ (reference sequence). Trimming took 5 bases from V and 2 from J; bases not matched to a gene: 7. The CDR3 here is CASSPAGITTDTQYF. The CDR3 region has the DNA TGTGCCAGCAGCCCAGCGGGGATTACCACAGATACGCAGTATTTT.

The chain links TRBV7-8 to TRBJ1-1; a weak D match, TRBD1 (6 bases). The V and J ends lost 1 base and 1 base respectively, with 10 bases between them. This CDR3 has 15 amino acids. Germline V CDR1 and CDR2: SGHVS, FQNEAQ. CDR3 nucleotides: TGTGCCAGCAGCTTAGTGGTCAGGGGGAACACTGAAGCTTTCTTT. Translating gives CASSLVVRGNTEAFF.

The rearrangement links TRBV29-1 to TRBJ2-7, with TRBD2 matching over 7 bases. The CDR3 has 13 residues. Germline V gives CDR1 SQVTM, CDR2 ANQGSEA. Trimming at V came to 7 bases and at J to 4 bases, leaving 10 bases not matched to a gene. The CDR3 sequence: CSARGSGMYEQYF. CDR3 nucleotide sequence: TGCAGCGCCCGCGGAAGCGGGATGTACGAGCAGTACTTC.

This chain uses TRBV6-5 with TRBJ2-1; TRBD1 matches 10 bases. After removal of 6 bases from V and 6 bases from J, the junction contained 2 bases not matched to a gene. In germline, CDR1 is MNHEY, CDR2 SVGAGI. This CDR3 contains 13 residues. CDR3 in amino acids: CASSRTGGNEQFF. The CDR3 DNA reads as TGTGCCAGCAGCCGGACAGGGGGCAATGAGCAGTTCTTC.

This rearrangement joins TRBV5-5 to TRBJ1-3, with 8 nucleotides matching TRBD1. V shed 4 bases and J 5 bases; nucleotides not matched to a gene: 8. This CDR3 is 15 amino acids long. Germline values: CDR1 SGHKS, CDR2 YYEKEE (reference sequence). The CDR3 region is CASSPTGDVRNTIYF. Here the CDR3 DNA reads TGTGCCAGCAGCCCGACAGGGGATGTGAGAAACACCATATATTTT.

This sequence joins TRBV13 and TRBJ2-2; D is unresolved. The germline V gene encodes CDR1 PRHDT and CDR2 FYEKMQ (reference sequence). The CDR3 covers 13 residues. Trimming pared 4 bases from V and 1 base from J, leaving 4 bases between. CDR3 amino acids: CASSSGNTGELFF. CDR3 coding DNA: TGTGCCAGCAGCTCCGGGAACACCGGGGAGCTGTTTTTT.

The gene calls are TRBV28 and TRBJ2-7; perhaps TRBD1 as D (5 bases). The CDR3 has 13 residues. V shed 2 bases and J shed 2 bases, with 7 bases lying between them. Per germline, CDR1 MDHEN and CDR2 SYDVKM. CDR3 sequence reads: CASSLRTTYEQYF. CDR3 coding DNA: TGTGCCAGCAGTTTAAGGACAACCTACGAGCAGTACTTC.

The V and J genes are TRBV6-4 and TRBJ2-6; the D gene is possibly TRBD2 (5 bases). CDR1 is MRHNA and CDR2 is SNTAGT in the germline V gene. V was cut by 8 bases and J by 0 bases, with 11 bases left in between. The CDR3 is made up of 15 amino acids. The CDR3 DNA reads TGTGCCAGCTCCGAGGACTTCTCTGGGGCCAACGTCCTGACTTTC. It is translated as CASSEDFSGANVLTF.